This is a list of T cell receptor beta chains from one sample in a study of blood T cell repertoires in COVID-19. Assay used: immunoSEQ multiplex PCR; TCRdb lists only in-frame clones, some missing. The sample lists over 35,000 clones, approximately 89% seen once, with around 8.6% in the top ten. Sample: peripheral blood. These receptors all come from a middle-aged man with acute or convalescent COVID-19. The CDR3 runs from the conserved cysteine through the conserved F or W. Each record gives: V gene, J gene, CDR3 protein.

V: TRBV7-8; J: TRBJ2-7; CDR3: CASSAGTEREQYF
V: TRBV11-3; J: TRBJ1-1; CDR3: CASSLDGTANTEAFF
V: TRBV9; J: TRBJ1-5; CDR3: CASSVSGNQPQHF
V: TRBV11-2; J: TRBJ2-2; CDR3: CASSYNRQGANTGELFF
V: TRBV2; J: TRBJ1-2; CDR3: CASSYLRDRGFSGYTF
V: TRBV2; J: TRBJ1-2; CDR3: CASRPRTAINYGYTF
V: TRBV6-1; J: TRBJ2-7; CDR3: CASSEGQGVGYEQYF
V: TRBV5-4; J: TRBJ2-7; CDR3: CASSLGMREKHF
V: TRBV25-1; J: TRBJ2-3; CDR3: CASSGGLIAADTQYF
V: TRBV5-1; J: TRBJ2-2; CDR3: CASSLAAGNTGELFF
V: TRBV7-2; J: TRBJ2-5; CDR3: CASSLGRREETQYF
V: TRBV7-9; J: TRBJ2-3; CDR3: CASVLSGSPDTQYF
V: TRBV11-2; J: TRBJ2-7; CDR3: CASRLSGGIYEQYF
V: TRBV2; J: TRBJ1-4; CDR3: CASRWTDINEKLFF
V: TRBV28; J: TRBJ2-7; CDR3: CASSFKGTSSYEQYF
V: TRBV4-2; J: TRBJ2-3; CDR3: CASSPMTSGSADTQYF
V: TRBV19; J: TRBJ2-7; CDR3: CASSGARGSRYEQYF
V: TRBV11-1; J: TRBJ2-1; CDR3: CASSPGTSLIDEQFF
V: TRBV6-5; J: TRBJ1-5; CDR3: CASSPDSSNQPQHF
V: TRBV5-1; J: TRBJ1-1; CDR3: CASSRRTGADNTEAFF
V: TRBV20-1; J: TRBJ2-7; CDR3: CSAQEGEQYF
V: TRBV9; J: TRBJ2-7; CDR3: CASSASTGNYEQYF
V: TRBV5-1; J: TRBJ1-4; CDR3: CASSLQGAANEKLFF
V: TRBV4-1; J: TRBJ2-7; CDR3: CASSYGTQTYEQYF
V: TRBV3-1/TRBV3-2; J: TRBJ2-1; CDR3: CASSHQLGNSYNEQFF
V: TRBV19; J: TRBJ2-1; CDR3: CASGRGPYNEQFF
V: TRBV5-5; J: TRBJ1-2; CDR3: CASSFENPAGDAYGYTF
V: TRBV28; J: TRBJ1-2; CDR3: CASSLGAGFPNYGYTF
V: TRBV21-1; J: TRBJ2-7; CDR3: CASSEKGAAVSYEQYF
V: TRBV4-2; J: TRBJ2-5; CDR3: CASSQGQFQETQYF
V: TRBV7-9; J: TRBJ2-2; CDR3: CASSYSTGELFF
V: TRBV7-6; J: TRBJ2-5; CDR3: CASSSGDGRAGETQYF
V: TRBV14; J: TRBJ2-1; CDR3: CASSQAPPRDEQFF
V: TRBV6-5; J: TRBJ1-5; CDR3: CASTRDNSFNQPQHF
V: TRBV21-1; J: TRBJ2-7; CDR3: CASSKVRDRGNNEQYF
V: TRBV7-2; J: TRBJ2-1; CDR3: CASSLFGNEQFF
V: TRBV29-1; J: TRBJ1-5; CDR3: CSVGGGDDQPQHF
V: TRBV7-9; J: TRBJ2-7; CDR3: CASSLPRTGRSSYEQYF
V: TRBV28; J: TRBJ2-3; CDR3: CASRVQGGDTQYF
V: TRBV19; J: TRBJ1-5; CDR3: CASSIRQALSTQHF
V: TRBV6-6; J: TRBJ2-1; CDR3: CASCRGGSSYNEQFF